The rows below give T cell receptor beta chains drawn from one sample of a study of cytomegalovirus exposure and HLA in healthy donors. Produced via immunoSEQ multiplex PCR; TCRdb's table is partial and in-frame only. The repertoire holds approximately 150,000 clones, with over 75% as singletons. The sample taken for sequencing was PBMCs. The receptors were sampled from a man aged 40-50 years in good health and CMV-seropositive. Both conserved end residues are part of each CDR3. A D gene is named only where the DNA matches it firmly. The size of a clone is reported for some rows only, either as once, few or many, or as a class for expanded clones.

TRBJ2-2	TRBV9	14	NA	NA	CASSVEGAQRELFF	TGTGCCAGCAGCGTAGAAGGGGCCCAACGGGAGCTGTTTTTT
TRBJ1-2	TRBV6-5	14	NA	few	CASSDGDIGYGYTF	TGTGCCAGCAGTGACGGGGACATTGGTTATGGCTACACCTTC
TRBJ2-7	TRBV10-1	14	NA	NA	CASSAGPLRYEQYF	TGCGCCAGCAGTGCAGGGCCCCTGAGGTACGAGCAGTACTTC
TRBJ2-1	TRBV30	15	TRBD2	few	CAWSRLAGGYNEQFF	TGTGCCTGGAGTAGACTAGCGGGGGGTTACAATGAGCAGTTCTTC
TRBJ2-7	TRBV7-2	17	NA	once	CASSPLWGVISSYEQYF	TGTGCCAGCAGCCCTTTATGGGGAGTTATTAGCTCCTACGAGCAGTACTTC
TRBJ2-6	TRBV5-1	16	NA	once	CASSLGQPSGANGLTF	TGCGCCAGCAGCTTGGGGCAGCCCTCTGGGGCCAACGGCCTGACTTTC
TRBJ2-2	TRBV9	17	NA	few	CASSVEGWGRKSGELFF	TGTGCCAGCAGCGTAGAGGGCTGGGGGCGAAAGTCCGGGGAGCTGTTTTTT
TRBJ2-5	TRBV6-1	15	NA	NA	CASSPITGTQETQYF	TGTGCCAGCAGCCCTATTACAGGGACCCAAGAGACCCAGTACTTC
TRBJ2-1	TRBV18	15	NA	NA	CASSPGLPSYNEQFF	TGTGCCAGCTCACCAGGACTACCCTCCTACAATGAGCAGTTCTTC
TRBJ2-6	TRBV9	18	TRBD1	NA	CASSVVGTGGRGANVLTF	TGTGCCAGCAGCGTGGTAGGGACAGGGGGGCGGGGGGCCAACGTCCTGACTTTC
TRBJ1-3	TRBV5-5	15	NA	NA	CASSLVPQTGNTIYF	TGTGCCAGCAGCTTGGTTCCCCAAACAGGAAACACCATATATTTT
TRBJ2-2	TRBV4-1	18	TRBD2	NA	CASSQDGGLAVNTGELFF	TGCGCCAGCAGCCAAGATGGGGGACTAGCGGTCAACACCGGGGAGCTGTTTTTT
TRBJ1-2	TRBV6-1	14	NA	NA	CASIPPGLYSGYTF	TGTGCCAGCATCCCCCCGGGACTCTACTCCGGCTACACCTTC
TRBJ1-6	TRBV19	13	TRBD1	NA	CASSGTANSPLHF	TGTGCCAGTAGCGGGACAGCAAATTCACCCCTCCACTTT
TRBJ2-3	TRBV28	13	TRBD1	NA	CATKTGGTDTQYF	TGTGCCACCAAAACAGGGGGCACAGATACGCAGTATTTT
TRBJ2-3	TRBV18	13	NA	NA	CASSPPITDTQYF	TGTGCCAGCTCACCTCCCATTACAGATACGCAGTATTTT
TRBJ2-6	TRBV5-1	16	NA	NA	CASSLDLGSGANGLTF	TGCGCCAGCAGCTTGGATTTGGGCTCTGGGGCCAACGGCCTGACTTTC
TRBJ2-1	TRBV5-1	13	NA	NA	CASRATGRIEQFF	TGCGCCAGCCGGGCCACCGGGAGAATTGAGCAGTTCTTC
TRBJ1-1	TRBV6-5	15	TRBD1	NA	CASSMSGTGRTEAFF	TGTGCCAGCAGTATGTCCGGGACAGGGCGCACTGAAGCTTTCTTT
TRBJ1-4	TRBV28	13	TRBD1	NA	CASSTGGGEKLFF	TGTGCCAGCAGTACAGGGGGCGGTGAAAAACTGTTTTTT
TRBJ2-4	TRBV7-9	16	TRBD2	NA	CASSYGTSGPGDIQYF	TGTGCCAGCAGCTATGGGACTAGCGGTCCCGGGGACATTCAGTACTTC
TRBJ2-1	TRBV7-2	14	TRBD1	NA	CASSLQGAVNEQFF	TGTGCCAGCAGCTTACAGGGGGCGGTCAATGAGCAGTTCTTC
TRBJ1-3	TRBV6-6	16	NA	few	CASSQRGSSSGNTIYF	TGTGCCAGCAGTCAACGAGGGTCATCGTCCGGAAACACCATATATTTT